This T cell receptor (beta chain) was identified in a study of Graves' ophthalmopathy and Graves' hyperthyroidism. V gave up 5 bases and J gave up 6 bases, with 14 bases separating them. CDR1 SGHAT and CDR2 FQNNGV come from the germline V gene. This CDR3 is 13 amino acids long. Amplified material comprised TCR beta CDR3 regions derived from RNA transcripts. RT-PCR was first run with HTBI primers, then multiplex PCR in a second round. TCRdb recomputed calls from the multiplex PCR reads with MiXCR, one row per CDR3 protein. The table lists about 210,000 distinct CDR3 sequences, 25% to 30% of them singletons. This clonotype has at least ten counts.

The sequenced sample was peripheral blood. The source is a man aged 45 to 65 with Graves' ophthalmopathy. The rearrangement links TRBV11-2 to TRBJ2-7; perhaps TRBD2 as D (5 bases). In nucleotides, the CDR3 is TGTGCCAGCAGCCCCGAGAGGGTCGGCGAGCAGTACTTC. This sequence encodes CASSPERVGEQYF. The whole variable domain, remainder taken from reference TRBV11-2 and TRBJ2-7, is EAGVAQSPRYKIIEKRQSVAFWCNPISGHATLYWYQQILGQGPKLLIQFQNNGVVDDSQLPKDRFSAERLKGVDSTLKIQPAKLEDSAVYLCASSPERVGEQYFGPGTRLTVT.